Each of the 18 T cell receptor beta chains below was sequenced from the same sample in a study of shared clonotypes between healthy human individuals. TCRdb keeps only in-frame clones here, not all; method: immunoSEQ multiplex PCR. Among millions of clones listed, around 94% were seen once. Sequencing was done on a sample of naive CD4+ T cells sorted from blood. Subset here: CD45RA+ positively selected. These TCRs come from a man between 18 and 35 years old in good health.

The CDR3 region is CASSAQGRGYYNSPLHF. CDR3 nucleotides: TGTGCCAGCAGCGCACAGGGAAGGGGATACTATAATTCACCCCTCCACTTT. V and J are TRBV5-8 and TRBJ1-6, with D tentatively TRBD1 (6 bases). Trimming took off 4 bases at V and 3 bases at J, with 17 bases between the two ends. This CDR3 comprises 17 residues. Germline CDR1 and CDR2: SGHTS and YDEGEE.

The chain carries TRBV6-1 and TRBJ2-5, with 10 bases that match TRBD1. V lost 10 bases to trimming and J lost 5 bases; unmatched junction nucleotides: 7. From germline, CDR1 is MNHNS and CDR2 SASEGT. This CDR3 region has 13 residues. The chain's CDR3 is CATDRGRLETQYF. As DNA, the CDR3 is TGTGCCACCGACAGGGGGCGCTTGGAGACCCAGTACTTC.

This clone was recorded once. This sample also contains other DNA sequences that code for the same CDR3. The chain links TRBV6-1 to TRBJ1-5, with a possible D match to TRBD1 (5 bases). Trimming stripped 2 bases from V and 3 bases from J, with 8 bases between. The CDR3 loop spans 14 amino acids. In germline, CDR1 is MNHNS, CDR2 SASEGT. The CDR3 nucleotides are TGTGCCAGCAGTGAAAGAGGGGACAATCAGCCCCAGCATTTT. As protein: CASSERGDNQPQHF.

In the case of this clone: Sequence at one end of the junction differs from germline and may be a read error. This sequence joins TRBV5-6 and TRBJ2-3; unclear D gene. The CDR3 runs to 11 residues. Germline loops: CDR1 SGHDT, CDR2 YYEEEE. The CDR3 DNA reads as TGTGCCAGCAGCTTTGACGATAGGCAGTATTTT. As protein: CASSFDDRQYF.

This chain joins TRBV28 and TRBJ1-5; 10 nucleotides match TRBD1. CDR1 is MDHEN and CDR2 is SYDVKM in the germline V gene. The J segment lost 11 bases and the V segment lost 1 base, leaving 8 bases of the junction unmatched. This CDR3 comprises 15 residues. CDR3 residues: CASSLSGQGEITQHF. The CDR3 DNA sequence: TGTGCCAGCAGTTTATCAGGACAGGGGGAAATAACCCAGCATTTT.

This chain links TRBV7-2 with TRBJ2-3; unclear D gene. CDR1 is SGHTA and CDR2 is FQGNSA in the germline V gene. The germline V and J ends were trimmed by 2 bases and 5 bases, with 14 bases remaining between them. This CDR3 comprises 15 residues. The CDR3 loop reads CASSLWYGPGDTQYF. The CDR3 nucleotides read TGTGCCAGCAGCTTATGGTACGGACCTGGAGATACGCAGTATTTT.

This chain connects TRBV19 to TRBJ2-7, with 9 bases lining up with TRBD1. Germline CDR1 reads LNHDA; CDR2 reads SQIVND (reference sequence). Trimming took 6 bases from V and 4 from J; bases not matched to a gene: 4. The CDR3 contains 13 residues. The CDR3 is CASSPGTGYEQYF. CDR3 nucleotides: TGTGCCAGTAGCCCCGGGACAGGGTACGAGCAGTACTTC.

This clone was recorded only once. The chain has TRBV4-1 and TRBJ2-5; TRBD1 or TRBD2 may be the D gene (6 bases each). This CDR3 has 16 amino acids. V lost 0 bases, J lost 6 bases, and 17 bases lay in between. Germline assignment: CDR1 MGHRA and CDR2 YSYEKL. The DNA of the CDR3 is TGCGCCAGCAGCCAAGATAGGGACACGGGGGTGCAGACCCAGTACTTC. Translation gives CASSQDRDTGVQTQYF.

V is TRBV18 and J is TRBJ1-5; 7 nucleotides match TRBD1. In germline, CDR1 is KGHSH, CDR2 LQKENI. The V segment lost 4 bases and the J segment 4 bases; nucleotides outside the gene matches: 7. The CDR3 is made up of 15 amino acids. CDR3 sequence reads: CASSLTGERNQPQHF. The CDR3 DNA sequence: TGTGCCAGCTCACTAACAGGGGAGAGAAATCAGCCCCAGCATTTT.

The genes are TRBV11-2 and TRBJ1-1; D unresolved. Germline loops: CDR1 SGHAT, CDR2 FQNNGV. CDR3 length: 14 amino acids. Deletions cut 6 bases from V and 0 bases from J, with 11 bases between. The CDR3 DNA is TGTGCCAGCAGGCTAACAGATATGAACACTGAAGCTTTCTTT. This translates into CASRLTDMNTEAFF.

The chain combines TRBV6-6 with TRBJ1-1; D is ambiguous. Trimming cost V 5 bases and J 3 bases, with 16 bases left between them. Germline values: CDR1 MNHNY, CDR2 SVGAGI (reference sequence). This CDR3 is built from 15 residues. CDR3 sequence: CASSPPLRWDTEAFF. DNA for the CDR3: TGTGCCAGCAGTCCCCCTCTTAGGTGGGACACTGAAGCTTTCTTT.

The J gene is TRBJ1-6, the V gene TRBV6-5; D is possibly TRBD1 (5 bases). V lost 0 bases and J 10 bases, leaving 16 bases between the germline ends. The CDR3 consists of 16 residues. Germline loops: CDR1 MNHEY, CDR2 SVGAGI. The CDR3 DNA sequence: TGTGCCAGCAGTTACTCGAGTAGGGGCTCTATGTCACCCCTCCACTTT. It codes for CASSYSSRGSMSPLHF.

The chain couples TRBV2 to TRBJ1-1; no definite D call. The CDR3 totals 12 residues. CDR1 and CDR2 (germline): SNHLY, FYNNEI. With 3 bases removed from V and 6 bases from J, the gap between germline ends came to 8 bases. The CDR3 loop reads CASSDKVAEAFF. The CDR3 DNA is TGTGCCAGCAGTGATAAGGTGGCTGAAGCTTTCTTT.

V and J are TRBV9 and TRBJ2-5; a possible D gene is TRBD1 (5 bases). Trimming pared 0 bases from V and 1 base from J, leaving 10 bases between. This CDR3 is 15 amino acids long. CDR1 and CDR2 from the germline V gene are SGDLS and YYNGEE. The chain's CDR3 is CASSVVSDSQETQYF. CDR3 nucleotides: TGTGCCAGCAGCGTAGTATCTGACAGCCAAGAGACCCAGTACTTC.

This rearrangement joins TRBV4-2 to TRBJ2-2; D possibly corresponds to TRBD2 (6 bases). CDR3 length equals 17 residues. Trimming stripped 0 bases from V and 1 base from J, with 12 bases between. CDR1 and CDR2 from the germline V gene are LGHNA and YNFKEQ. The CDR3 sequence is CASSQDRLGGNTGELFF. CDR3 in DNA: TGTGCCAGCAGCCAAGATCGACTGGGGGGGAACACCGGGGAGCTGTTTTTT.

The V call is TRBV5-1, the J call TRBJ2-7; TRBD1 aligns across 10 bases. The CDR3 has 14 amino acids. V shed 1 base, J shed 5 bases, and the junction held 3 bases outside the gene matches. In germline, CDR1 is SGHRS, CDR2 YFSETQ. CDR3 DNA sequence: TGCGCCAGCAGCTTGCGACAGGGGGCCCACGAGCAGTACTTC. This translates into CASSLRQGAHEQYF.

V usage is TRBV28 and J usage is TRBJ2-1, with D perhaps matching TRBD1 (6 bases). The V end was cut by 6 bases, the J end by 3 bases, with 15 bases between. Germline V gives CDR1 MDHEN, CDR2 SYDVKM. The CDR3 is 15 amino acids. In nucleotides, the CDR3 is TGTGCCAGCAGCGGTGGCGACAGGATCTACAATGAGCAGTTCTTC. It encodes CASSGGDRIYNEQFF.

J is TRBJ2-1 and V is TRBV5-4, with no clear D. The length of the CDR3 is 14 residues. CDR1 is SGHNT, CDR2 YYREEE, per germline (reference sequence). Trimming cost V 0 bases and J 6 bases, with 10 bases left between them. The CDR3 is CASSLDSASNEQFF. CDR3 nucleotide sequence: TGTGCCAGCAGCTTGGACTCGGCAAGCAATGAGCAGTTCTTC.